Only a few counts were recorded for the clone carrying this T cell receptor beta chain. The antigen is undetermined. These data are taken from a study of T cell repertoires in cytomegalovirus infection. Study information: It can be stated that public TCR beta signatures indicated CMV infection as well as a matching HLA type. Study-level points and caveats: Ex vivo responses were dominated by HLA-C-restricted CMV-specific TCR beta clonotypes. Summed frequency of shared TCR beta families picked out CMV carriers who also had the relevant HLA.

A single record per CDR3 protein comes from TCRdb applying MiXCR to the reads. The table includes approximately 750,000 distinct CDR3 sequences, less than 40% detected once. The CDR3 extends over 14 amino acids. Trimming cost V 5 bases and J 4 bases, with 12 bases left between them. Germline-derived CDR1 and CDR2 are MNHNS and SASEGT. The sequenced sample was PBMCs. The clonotype comes from a human donor in good health (CMV status not recorded). Some clones in this sample may be carry-over from other donors' samples. The V and J genes are TRBV6-1 and TRBJ1-3; D is ambiguous. The CDR3 DNA reads TGTGCCAGCAGTCCCCGGACGCTCGGAAACACCATATATTTT. As protein: CASSPRTLGNTIYF.